The rows below give T cell receptor beta chains drawn from one sample of a study of cytomegalovirus exposure and HLA in healthy donors. Generated by immunoSEQ multiplex PCR, the TCRdb table keeps only in-frame clones and is missing some. The sample comprises under 85,000 clones, roughly 94% of which are singletons, and about 3.6% rests with the top ten. The sample taken for sequencing was PBMCs. The receptors come from a woman aged 18-35 years in good health and CMV-seropositive. The CDR3 runs from the conserved cysteine through the conserved F or W. A D gene is named only where the DNA matches it firmly. Where a row states a size, it is once, few, many or the class of an expanded clone; other rows omit it.

CDR3 length | clone size | J gene | D gene | V gene | CDR3 DNA | CDR3 protein
16 | . | TRBJ2-2 | . | TRBV4-3 | TGCGCCAGCAGCCTCTTAACGGGTATGGACACCGGGGAGCTGTTTTTT | CASSLLTGMDTGELFF
16 | once | TRBJ2-2 | TRBD1 | TRBV6-1 | TGTGCCAGCAGTGAAGCATGGGACAGGGGGGACGGGGAGCTGTTTTTT | CASSEAWDRGDGELFF
14 | . | TRBJ2-3 | TRBD2 | TRBV5-1 | TGCGCCAGCAGGGATAGCGGGAGCACAGATACGCAGTATTTT | CASRDSGSTDTQYF
16 | . | TRBJ1-1 | . | TRBV11-2 | TGTGCCAGCAGCCCCCAGTTTGGGAGATTAAACACTGAAGCTTTCTTT | CASSPQFGRLNTEAFF
15 | . | TRBJ2-7 | . | TRBV2 | TGTGCCAGCAGTGAAAGGGACTCGAAGTTTTACGAGCAGTACTTC | CASSERDSKFYEQYF
20 | . | TRBJ2-7 | TRBD2 | TRBV4-2 | TGTGCCAGCTCAACCCCACTCGAGTTAGCGGGGAGCCTCTCCTCCCCTGAGCAGTACTTC | CASSTPLELAGSLSSPEQYF
14 | . | TRBJ2-3 | . | TRBV18 | TGTGCCAGCTCATCCTACTTGAACACAGATACGCAGTATTTT | CASSSYLNTDTQYF
13 | . | TRBJ2-3 | . | TRBV18 | TGTGCCAGCTCACAGGGGGTTGGAGATACGCAGTATTTT | CASSQGVGDTQYF
15 | . | TRBJ2-7 | . | TRBV2 | TGTGCCAGCAGTCCCGAGGCCCCTCGGGACTACGAGCAGTACTTC | CASSPEAPRDYEQYF
12 | . | TRBJ2-3 | . | TRBV14 | TGTGCCAGCAGGCTTGCGGCAGATACGCAGTATTTT | CASRLAADTQYF
15 | . | TRBJ1-5 | . | TRBV6-1 | TGTGCCACCACTGGACAGACATATAGCAATCAGCCCCAGCATTTT | CATTGQTYSNQPQHF
13 | . | TRBJ2-3 | TRBD1 | TRBV27 | TGTGCCAGCGGACAGGGGAGCACAGATACGCAGTATTTT | CASGQGSTDTQYF
17 | . | TRBJ2-1 | TRBD2 | TRBV4-2 | TGTGCCAGCAGCCAAGTTAACGGGGGGGGCTCCTACAATGAGCAGTTCTTC | CASSQVNGGGSYNEQFF
17 | . | TRBJ1-2 | TRBD1 | TRBV6-1 | TGTGCCAGCAGTGATGCTGGGGGACAGGGTTTTGGGTATGGCTACACCTTC | CASSDAGGQGFGYGYTF
15 | . | TRBJ2-4 | . | TRBV28 | TGTGCCAGCATTCAACAGGGAAGGCCTCCGGACATTCAGTACTTC | CASIQQGRPPDIQYF
16 | once | TRBJ2-2 | TRBD1 | TRBV15 | TGTGCCACCAGCACACCGGGACAGAGGGACACCGGGGAGCTGTTTTTT | CATSTPGQRDTGELFF
15 | . | TRBJ1-1 | . | TRBV9 | TGTGCCAGCAGCCCCCGAGGGTCGGTAAGCGCTGAAGCTTTCTTT | CASSPRGSVSAEAFF
15 | . | TRBJ2-7 | TRBD2 | TRBV4-1 | TGCGCCAGCAGCCGACCAAGCGGGGAACCCTACGAGCAGTACTTC | CASSRPSGEPYEQYF
15 | . | TRBJ2-3 | TRBD2 | TRBV9 | TGTGCCAGCAGCACCGGACTAGCTCCCACAGATACGCAGTATTTT | CASSTGLAPTDTQYF
15 | . | TRBJ2-2 | TRBD2 | TRBV9 | TGTGCCAGCAGCCCCGGGACTAGCAACAACGGGGAGCTGTTTTTT | CASSPGTSNNGELFF
14 | once | TRBJ1-5 | TRBD1 | TRBV2 | TGTGCCAGCAGTGCTCGACAGGGTCGCCAGCCCCAGCATTTT | CASSARQGRQPQHF
14 | . | TRBJ1-1 | TRBD1 | TRBV7-2 | TGTGCCAGCAGCCTCGACAGGGTGAACACTGAAGCTTTCTTT | CASSLDRVNTEAFF
16 | . | TRBJ2-5 | . | TRBV7-2 | TGTGCCAGCAGCCCACAGGGTCAATTGGGTCGGGAGACCCAGTACTTC | CASSPQGQLGRETQYF
15 | . | TRBJ1-1 | TRBD1 | TRBV7-9 | TGTGCCAGCAGCTTAGAATCCACAGGGGAGACTGAAGCTTTCTTT | CASSLESTGETEAFF
14 | . | TRBJ2-3 | . | TRBV10-3 | TGTGCCATCAGTGAACTTGCCAACACAGATACGCAGTATTTT | CAISELANTDTQYF
16 | . | TRBJ2-3 | TRBD2 | TRBV18 | TGTGCCAGCTCACCACCAGCGGGGGGCCGCACAGATACGCAGTATTTT | CASSPPAGGRTDTQYF